These 25 T cell receptor beta chains were all obtained from the same sample, sequenced in a study of blood T cell repertoires in COVID-19. TCRdb keeps only in-frame clones here, not all; method: immunoSEQ multiplex PCR. The table has around 95,000 clones, 80% seen once. Sequencing was carried out using peripheral blood. The source of these receptors is a woman in her sixties or seventies with acute or convalescent COVID-19.

The chain joins TRBV6-5 to TRBJ2-7; 11 nucleotides align to TRBD2. This CDR3 spans 14 amino acids. V was pared by 8 bases and J by 6 bases, with 9 bases of the junction left unmatched. Germline values: CDR1 MNHEY, CDR2 SVGAGI. Here the CDR3 DNA reads TGTGCCAGCGTATCTTCAGGACTAGCGGGCGAGCAGTACTTC. Protein: CASVSSGLAGEQYF.

Comments on this clone: Additional DNA sequences in this sample encode the identical CDR3. This chain links TRBV28 with TRBJ1-2, with 10 nucleotides matching TRBD1. After removal of 5 bases from V and 7 bases from J, the junction contained 10 bases not matched to a gene. The CDR3 is 15 amino acids. The germline V gene encodes CDR1 MDHEN and CDR2 SYDVKM. CDR3 bases: TGTGCCAGCAGTCTTCCGGGACAGGGGACGCGTGGCTACACCTTC. Translation gives CASSLPGQGTRGYTF.

The CDR3: CASSLTGTGPYEQYV. The CDR3 region has the DNA TGTGCCAGCAGCTTAACAGGGACAGGGCCCTACGAGCAGTACGTC. This sequence joins TRBV7-3 and TRBJ2-7; 9 bases are a match to TRBD1. After removal of 0 bases from V and 2 bases from J, the junction contained 2 bases not matched to a gene. The CDR3 covers 15 residues. Germline CDR1 and CDR2: SGHTA and FQGTGA.

The CDR3 region is CASSLGPGQGYEQYF. CDR3 in DNA: TGTGCCAGCAGCTTAGGGCCGGGACAGGGGTACGAGCAGTACTTC. The chain employs TRBV7-9 and TRBJ2-7, with TRBD1 identical over 10 bases. Trimming took 1 base from V and 4 from J; bases not matched to a gene: 4. Germline V gives CDR1 SEHNR, CDR2 FQNEAQ (reference sequence). The CDR3 spans 15 residues. The whole variable domain, filled in from reference TRBV7-9 and TRBJ2-7, reads DTGVSQNPRHKITKRGQNVTFRCDPISEHNRLYWYRQTLGQGPEFLTYFQNEAQLEKSRLLSDRFSAERPKGSFSTLEIQRTEQGDSAMYLCASSLGPGQGYEQYFGPGTRLTVT.

The chain employs TRBV14 and TRBJ2-1, with TRBD2 as a possible D gene (5 bases). CDR3 length equals 12 residues. V gave up 2 bases and J gave up 15 bases, with 14 bases separating them. The germline V gene has CDR1 SGHDN and CDR2 FVKESK. CDR3 sequence reads: CASSQPAGRLFF. The CDR3 DNA reads as TGTGCCAGCAGCCAACCGGCGGGTAGACTGTTCTTC.

The genes are TRBV6-5 and TRBJ1-1; TRBD1 agrees at 9 bases. The CDR3 extends over 16 amino acids. Germline values: CDR1 MNHEY, CDR2 SVGAGI. J gave up 3 bases and V 0 bases, and 5 bases lay outside the gene matches. The CDR3 region has the DNA TGTGCCAGCAGTTACTCGCGACAGGGGGGATACACTGAAGCTTTCTTT. Its translation: CASSYSRQGGYTEAFF.

The rearrangement joins TRBV2 to TRBJ2-1; 8 nucleotides line up with TRBD2. J lost 6 bases, V lost 4 bases, and 5 bases had no gene match. The CDR3 runs 14 residues. The V gene's germline CDR1 is SNHLY and CDR2 FYNNEI. The CDR3 loop reads CASSVTSGFNEQFF. The CDR3 DNA follows: TGTGCCAGCAGTGTTACTAGCGGATTCAATGAGCAGTTCTTC.

The chain uses TRBV2 and TRBJ1-2; the match to TRBD1 covers 8 bases. In germline, CDR1 is SNHLY, CDR2 FYNNEI. This CDR3 is 15 amino acids long. V was pared by 7 bases and J by 2 bases, with 9 bases of the junction left unmatched. The CDR3 protein is CASTDRGGINYGYTF. The DNA of the CDR3 is TGTGCCAGCACCGACAGGGGCGGTATAAACTATGGCTACACCTTC.

CDR3 coding DNA: TGTGCCAGCAGTCCGGTTGAGGCGAACTATGGCTACACCTTC. Translating it yields CASSPVEANYGYTF. The genes are TRBV27 and TRBJ1-2; D ambiguous. Trimming removed 5 bases at V and 2 bases at J, with 12 bases between. This CDR3 spans 14 amino acids. CDR1 MNHEY and CDR2 SMNVEV come from the germline V gene (reference sequence).

The chain joins TRBV4-1 to TRBJ1-1, with unresolved D. This CDR3 spans 19 amino acids. Germline assignment: CDR1 MGHRA and CDR2 YSYEKL. Trimming took off 4 bases at V and 0 bases at J, with 24 bases between the two ends. In DNA, the CDR3 is TGCGCCAGCAGCCCTCTAGCAGGCATCTTGGTTTCGTTGAACACTGAAGCTTTCTTT. It translates to CASSPLAGILVSLNTEAFF.

The chain combines TRBV5-1 with TRBJ1-1; D possibly corresponds to TRBD1 (6 bases). The V gene's germline CDR1 is SGHRS and CDR2 YFSETQ. The CDR3 contains 14 residues. V was cut by 4 bases and J by 1 base, with 11 bases left in between. The CDR3 sequence: CASSQGTSNTEAFF. CDR3 DNA: TGCGCCAGCAGCCAGGGGACATCGAACACTGAAGCTTTCTTT.

The rearrangement uses TRBV28 and TRBJ1-2; D call uncertain. The CDR3 contains 13 residues. The V and J ends lost 4 bases and 8 bases respectively, with 14 bases between them. Per the germline V gene, CDR1 is MDHEN and CDR2 is SYDVKM. This CDR3 is CASSSLTDGGYTF. The CDR3 nucleotides read TGTGCCAGCAGTTCCCTGACTGACGGGGGCTACACCTTC.

This clone is a singleton in its sample. The chain employs TRBV11-2 and TRBJ1-1; a weak D match, TRBD1 (6 bases). The V gene's germline CDR1 is SGHAT and CDR2 FQNNGV. V was clipped by 5 bases and J by 5 bases, with 21 bases between them. This CDR3 is 16 amino acids long. CDR3 region: CASSHSGEGRGTEAFF. CDR3 nucleotide sequence: TGTGCCAGCAGCCACTCGGGGGAGGGGAGGGGGACTGAAGCTTTCTTT.

V and J are TRBV27 and TRBJ1-4; the match to TRBD1 covers 10 bases. Germline values: CDR1 MNHEY, CDR2 SMNVEV (reference sequence). This CDR3 is 13 amino acids long. V gave up 4 bases and J gave up 7 bases; unmatched junction bases: 0. CDR3 amino acids: CASSWDRGEKLFF. CDR3 coding DNA: TGTGCCAGCAGTTGGGACAGGGGTGAAAAACTGTTTTTT.

There are a few counts of this clone. The chain employs TRBV7-8 and TRBJ2-1; tentative D call: TRBD1 (6 bases). The V end lost 5 bases, the J end lost 4 bases, and 15 bases lay between the germline ends. The CDR3 sequence is 15 residues long. CDR1 is SGHVS and CDR2 is FQNEAQ in the germline V gene. This CDR3 reads CASSPLGAGYNEQFF. DNA of the CDR3: TGTGCCAGCAGCCCTCTGGGGGCGGGTTACAATGAGCAGTTCTTC.

This sequence joins TRBV28 and TRBJ1-1; no reliable D call. V was shortened by 8 bases and J by 1 base, with 14 bases between the two germline ends. Germline values: CDR1 MDHEN, CDR2 SYDVKM. This CDR3 comprises 14 residues. The CDR3: CASRQSPGNTEAFF. CDR3 nucleotide sequence: TGTGCCAGCCGCCAGAGCCCAGGGAACACTGAAGCTTTCTTT.

The CDR3 DNA is TGTGCCTGGGGGACAGCGAATTACGGGGAGCTGTTTTTT. Protein: CAWGTANYGELFF. V and J are TRBV30 and TRBJ2-2; 7 bases map to TRBD1. Germline V CDR1 and CDR2: GTSNPN, SVGIG (reference sequence). J was trimmed by 7 bases and V by 5 bases; bases with no gene match: 7. The CDR3 consists of 13 residues.

This rearrangement joins TRBV19 to TRBJ1-2, with no clear D. The CDR3 consists of 12 residues. Per the germline V gene, CDR1 is LNHDA and CDR2 is SQIVND (reference sequence). Between the trimmed V and J ends, which lost 9 bases and 8 bases, there was a span of 16 bases. This CDR3 reads CASRRATGGYTF. For the CDR3, the DNA is TGTGCCAGCCGGAGGGCTACGGGCGGCTACACCTTC.

This chain uses TRBV7-2 with TRBJ1-1, with D possibly TRBD1 on 6 matching bases. CDR1 is SGHTA, CDR2 FQGNSA, per germline. V lost 7 bases to trimming and J lost 1 base, with 13 bases between them. The CDR3 is 14 amino acids. The CDR3 nucleotides read TGTGCCAGCACCCAGGGGCCTTCGAACACTGAAGCTTTCTTT. This encodes CASTQGPSNTEAFF.

The chain uses TRBV6-6 and TRBJ1-5; TRBD1 agrees at 8 bases. V shed 5 bases and J 4 bases; nucleotides not matched to a gene: 7. Germline values: CDR1 MNHNY, CDR2 SVGAGI (reference sequence). This CDR3 is built from 15 residues. This CDR3 reads CASSPYTGGNQPQHF. The CDR3 region has the DNA TGTGCCAGCAGTCCTTATACAGGGGGAAATCAGCCCCAGCATTTT.

The chain joins TRBV6-2 or TRBV6-3 to TRBJ1-5, with a possible D match to TRBD1 (6 bases). The germline V gene has CDR1 MNHEY and CDR2 SVGEGT. This CDR3 comprises 15 residues. The V and J ends lost 2 bases and 5 bases respectively, with 13 bases between them. The CDR3 DNA follows: TGTGCCAGCAGTTACCACGACAGGTTCGATCAGCCCCAGCATTTT. It yields the protein CASSYHDRFDQPQHF.

This chain uses TRBV18 with TRBJ1-1, with TRBD1 identical over 7 bases. This CDR3 has 16 amino acids. Per the germline V gene, CDR1 is KGHSH and CDR2 is LQKENI. V lost 3 bases and J lost 5; bases outside the gene matches: 12. CDR3 protein: CASSPTTPDRETEAFF. The CDR3 nucleotides are TGTGCCAGCTCACCTACGACCCCCGACAGGGAAACTGAAGCTTTCTTT.

This chain links TRBV10-3 with TRBJ1-2; TRBD1 matches 9 bases. CDR1 and CDR2 from the germline V gene are ENHRY and SYGVKD. Trimming at V came to 5 bases and at J to 8 bases, leaving 9 bases not matched to a gene. This CDR3 region has 14 residues. CDR3 residues: CAISYDRGESGYTF. The DNA of the CDR3 is TGTGCCATCAGTTACGACAGGGGGGAGTCAGGCTACACCTTC.

The chain is built from TRBV9 and TRBJ1-1; a possible D gene is TRBD1 (6 bases). The V gene's germline CDR1 is SGDLS and CDR2 YYNGEE. The CDR3 length is 13 residues. V gave up 6 bases and J gave up 1 base, with 10 bases separating them. The DNA for the CDR3 is TGTGCCAGCAAGGCAGGGGCGAACACTGAAGCTTTCTTT. Protein product: CASKAGANTEAFF.

CDR3 DNA: TGTGCCAGCAGCTTGGAAGAACAGGGATGGAAGACCCAGTACTTC. Translation: CASSLEEQGWKTQYF. V gene TRBV5-5 combines with J gene TRBJ2-5; TRBD1 might be the D (6 bases). Germline V gene lookup returns CDR1 SGHKS and CDR2 YYEKEE (reference sequence). The germline V and J ends were trimmed by 0 bases and 6 bases, with 15 bases remaining between them. This CDR3 contains 15 residues.